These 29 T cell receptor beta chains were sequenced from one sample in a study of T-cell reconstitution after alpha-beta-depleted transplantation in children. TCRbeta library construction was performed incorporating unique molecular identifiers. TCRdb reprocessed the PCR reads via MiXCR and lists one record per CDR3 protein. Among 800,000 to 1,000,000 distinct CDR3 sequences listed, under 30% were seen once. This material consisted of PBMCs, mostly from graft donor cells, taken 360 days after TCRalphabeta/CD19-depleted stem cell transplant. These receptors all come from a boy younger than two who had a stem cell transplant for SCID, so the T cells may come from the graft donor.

The CDR3: CASTNTWAGDTQYF. The CDR3 DNA reads as TGTGCCAGCACCAACACTTGGGCGGGGGATACGCAGTATTTT. The V call is TRBV6-1, the J call TRBJ2-3, with D maybe TRBD2 (6 bases). The ends were cut back, 7 bases at V and 6 bases at J, with 17 bases in the middle. The CDR3 runs 14 residues. Looked up from germline, CDR1 is MNHNS and CDR2 is SASEGT.

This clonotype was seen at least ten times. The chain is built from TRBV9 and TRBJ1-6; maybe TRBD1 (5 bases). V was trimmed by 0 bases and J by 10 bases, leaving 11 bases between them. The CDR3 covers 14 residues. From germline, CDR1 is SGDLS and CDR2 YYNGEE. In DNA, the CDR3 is TGTGCCAGCAGCGTAGGAGGGGTGCGGTCACCCCTCCACTTT. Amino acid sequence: CASSVGGVRSPLHF. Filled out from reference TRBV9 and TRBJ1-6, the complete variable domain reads DSGVTQTPKHLITATGQRVTLRCSPRSGDLSVYWYQQSLDQGLQFLIQYYNGEERAKGNILERFSAQQFPDLHSELNLSSLELGDSALYFCASSVGGVRSPLHFGNGTRLTVT.

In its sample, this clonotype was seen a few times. CDR3 protein: CASSYSTSGRNEQFF. The CDR3 DNA sequence: TGTGCCAGCAGTTACTCGACCTCAGGTCGCAATGAGCAGTTCTTC. V and J are TRBV6-5 and TRBJ2-1; D is undetermined. CDR1 is MNHEY, CDR2 SVGAGI, per germline. V was cut by 0 bases and J by 6 bases, with 12 bases left in between. This CDR3 has 15 residues.

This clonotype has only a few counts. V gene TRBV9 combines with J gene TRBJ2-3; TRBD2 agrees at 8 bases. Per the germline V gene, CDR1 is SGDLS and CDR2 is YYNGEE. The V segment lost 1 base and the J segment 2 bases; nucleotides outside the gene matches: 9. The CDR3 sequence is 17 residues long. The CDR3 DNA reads TGTGCCAGCAGCGTACCCCTCAATAGCGGGGCCACAGATACGCAGTATTTT. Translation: CASSVPLNSGATDTQYF.

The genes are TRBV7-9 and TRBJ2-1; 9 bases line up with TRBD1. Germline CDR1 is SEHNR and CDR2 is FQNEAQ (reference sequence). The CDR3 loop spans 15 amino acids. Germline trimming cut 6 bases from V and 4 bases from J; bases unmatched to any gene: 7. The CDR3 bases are TGTGCCAGCAGTCAGGTTGGGACAGGGTACAATGAGCAGTTCTTC. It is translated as CASSQVGTGYNEQFF.

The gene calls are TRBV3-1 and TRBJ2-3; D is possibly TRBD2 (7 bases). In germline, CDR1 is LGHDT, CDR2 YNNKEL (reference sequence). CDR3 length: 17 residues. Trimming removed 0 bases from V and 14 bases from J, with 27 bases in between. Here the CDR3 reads CASSQDRGGASEIGRYF. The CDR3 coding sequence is TGTGCCAGCAGCCAAGATCGAGGGGGGGCATCGGAGATCGGTCGGTATTTT.

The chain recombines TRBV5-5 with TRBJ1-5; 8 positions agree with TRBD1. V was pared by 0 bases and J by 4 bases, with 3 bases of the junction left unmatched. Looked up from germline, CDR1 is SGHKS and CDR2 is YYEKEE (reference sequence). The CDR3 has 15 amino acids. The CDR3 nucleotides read TGTGCCAGCAGCTTGGCGACAGGGGTGAATCAGCCCCAGCATTTT. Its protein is CASSLATGVNQPQHF.

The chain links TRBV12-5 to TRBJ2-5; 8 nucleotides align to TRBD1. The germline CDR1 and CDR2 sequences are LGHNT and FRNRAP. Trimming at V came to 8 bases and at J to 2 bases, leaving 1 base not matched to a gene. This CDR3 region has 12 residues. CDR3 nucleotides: TGTGCTAGTCAGGGGGCACAAGAGACCCAGTACTTC. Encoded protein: CASQGAQETQYF. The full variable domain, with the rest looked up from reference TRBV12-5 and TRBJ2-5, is DARVTQTPRHKVTEMGQEVTMRCQPILGHNTVFWYRQTMMQGLELLAYFRNRAPLDDSGMPKDRFSAEMPDATLATLKIQPSEPRDSAVYFCASQGAQETQYFGPGTRLLVL.

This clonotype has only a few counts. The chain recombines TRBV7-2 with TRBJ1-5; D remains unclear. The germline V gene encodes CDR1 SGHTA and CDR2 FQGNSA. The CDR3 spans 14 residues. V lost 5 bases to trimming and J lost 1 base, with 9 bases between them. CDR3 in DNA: TGTGCCAGCAGCGAGGGTTGGAGCAATCAGCCCCAGCATTTT. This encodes CASSEGWSNQPQHF.

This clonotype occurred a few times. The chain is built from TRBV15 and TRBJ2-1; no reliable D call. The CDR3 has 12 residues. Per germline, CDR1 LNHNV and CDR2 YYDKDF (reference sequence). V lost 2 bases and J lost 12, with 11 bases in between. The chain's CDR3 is CATSRNYRGQFF. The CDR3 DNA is TGTGCCACCAGCAGAAACTATCGCGGGCAGTTCTTC.

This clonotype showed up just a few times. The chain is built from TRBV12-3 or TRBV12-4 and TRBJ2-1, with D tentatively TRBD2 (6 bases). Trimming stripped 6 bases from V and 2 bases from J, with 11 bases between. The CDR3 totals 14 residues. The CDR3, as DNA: TGTGCCAGCAGGCGGGACGCCGCCTACAATGAGCAGTTCTTC. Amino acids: CASRRDAAYNEQFF.

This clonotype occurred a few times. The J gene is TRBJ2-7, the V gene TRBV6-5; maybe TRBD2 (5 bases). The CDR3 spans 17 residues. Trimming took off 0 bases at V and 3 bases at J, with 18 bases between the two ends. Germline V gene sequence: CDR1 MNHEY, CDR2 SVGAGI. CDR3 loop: CASSYSGDEARFYEQYF. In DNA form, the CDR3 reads TGTGCCAGCAGTTACTCCGGGGATGAGGCCCGATTCTACGAGCAGTACTTC.

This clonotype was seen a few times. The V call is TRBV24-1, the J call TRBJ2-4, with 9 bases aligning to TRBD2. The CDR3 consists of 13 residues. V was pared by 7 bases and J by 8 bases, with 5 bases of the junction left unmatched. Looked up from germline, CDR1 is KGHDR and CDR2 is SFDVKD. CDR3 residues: CATRASGVDIQYF. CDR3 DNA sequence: TGTGCCACCAGAGCTAGCGGGGTAGACATTCAGTACTTC.

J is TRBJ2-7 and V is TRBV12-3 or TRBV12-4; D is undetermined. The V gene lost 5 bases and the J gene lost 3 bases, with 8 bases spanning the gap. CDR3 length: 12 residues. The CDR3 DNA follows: TGTGCCAGCAGTGCGTTATTCTACGAGCAGTACTTC. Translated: CASSALFYEQYF.

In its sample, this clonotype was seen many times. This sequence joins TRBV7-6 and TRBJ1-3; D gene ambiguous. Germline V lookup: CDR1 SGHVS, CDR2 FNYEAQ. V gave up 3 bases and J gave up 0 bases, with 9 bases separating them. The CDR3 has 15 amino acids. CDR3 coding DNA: TGTGCCAGCAGCTTTGGACGGGACTCTGGAAACACCATATATTTT. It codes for CASSFGRDSGNTIYF. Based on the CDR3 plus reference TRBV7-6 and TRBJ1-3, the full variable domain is GAGVSQSPRYKVTKRGQDVALRCDPISGHVSLYWYRQALGQGPEFLTYFNYEAQQDKSGLPNDRFSAERPEGSISTLTIQRTEQRDSAMYRCASSFGRDSGNTIYFGEGSWLTVV.

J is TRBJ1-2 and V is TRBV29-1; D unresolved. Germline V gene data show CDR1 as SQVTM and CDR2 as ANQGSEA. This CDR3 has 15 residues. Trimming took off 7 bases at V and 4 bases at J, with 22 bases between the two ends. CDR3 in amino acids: CSALDSGGSGYGYTF. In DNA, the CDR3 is TGCAGCGCTCTCGATTCCGGAGGGTCCGGCTATGGCTACACCTTC.

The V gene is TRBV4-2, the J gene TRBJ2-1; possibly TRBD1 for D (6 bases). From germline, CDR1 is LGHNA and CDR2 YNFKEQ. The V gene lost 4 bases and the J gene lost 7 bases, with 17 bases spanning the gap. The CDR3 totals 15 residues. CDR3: CASSPRTVTGNEQFF. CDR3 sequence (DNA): TGTGCCAGCAGCCCCCGGACAGTAACGGGGAATGAGCAGTTCTTC.

CDR3 nucleotides: TGTGCCAGCAGTTACGCGGGGGGGCCGTCCGGGGAGCTGTTTTTT. This codes for CASSYAGGPSGELFF. The chain uses TRBV6-2 or TRBV6-3 and TRBJ2-2, with 9 bases that match TRBD2. Germline trimming cut 2 bases from V and 6 bases from J; bases unmatched to any gene: 4. This CDR3 is 15 amino acids long. Germline V CDR1 and CDR2: MNHEY, SVGEGT.

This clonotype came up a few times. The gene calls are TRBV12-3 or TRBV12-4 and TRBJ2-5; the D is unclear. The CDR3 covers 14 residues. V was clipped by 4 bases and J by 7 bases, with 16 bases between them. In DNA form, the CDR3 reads TGTGCCAGCAGTTCGTACTCGTACGACGCGACCCAGTACTTC. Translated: CASSSYSYDATQYF.

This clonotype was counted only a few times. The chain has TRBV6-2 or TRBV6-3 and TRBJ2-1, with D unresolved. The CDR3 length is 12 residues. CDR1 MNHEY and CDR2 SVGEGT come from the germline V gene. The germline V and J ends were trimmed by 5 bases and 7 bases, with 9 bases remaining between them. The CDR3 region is CASSPPKNEQFF. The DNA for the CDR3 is TGTGCCAGCAGTCCGCCCAAAAATGAGCAGTTCTTC.

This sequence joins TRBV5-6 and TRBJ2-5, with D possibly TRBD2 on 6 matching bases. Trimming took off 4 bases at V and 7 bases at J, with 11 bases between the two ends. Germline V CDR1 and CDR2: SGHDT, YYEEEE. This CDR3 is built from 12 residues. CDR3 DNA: TGTGCCAGCAGCCGAACGGAGGGGACCCAGTACTTC. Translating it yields CASSRTEGTQYF.

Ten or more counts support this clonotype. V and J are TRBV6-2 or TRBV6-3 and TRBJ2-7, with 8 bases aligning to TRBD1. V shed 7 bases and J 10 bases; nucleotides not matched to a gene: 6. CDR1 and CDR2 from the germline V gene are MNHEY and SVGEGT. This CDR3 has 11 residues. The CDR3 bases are TGTGCCAGCACCTCGACAGGGGATCAGTACTTC. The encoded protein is CASTSTGDQYF.

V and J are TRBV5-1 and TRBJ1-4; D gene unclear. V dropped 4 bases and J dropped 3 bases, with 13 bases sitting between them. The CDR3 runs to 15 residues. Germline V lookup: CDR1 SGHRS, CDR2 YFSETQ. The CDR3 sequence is CASSVDRYPNEKLFF. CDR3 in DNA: TGCGCCAGCAGCGTGGACCGATACCCTAATGAAAAACTGTTTTTT.

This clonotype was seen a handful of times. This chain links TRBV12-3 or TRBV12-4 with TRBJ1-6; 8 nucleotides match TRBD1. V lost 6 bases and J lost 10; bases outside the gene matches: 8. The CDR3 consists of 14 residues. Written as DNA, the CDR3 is TGTGCCAGCAGACTGGGACAGGCTTGGTCACCCCTCCACTTT. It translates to CASRLGQAWSPLHF.

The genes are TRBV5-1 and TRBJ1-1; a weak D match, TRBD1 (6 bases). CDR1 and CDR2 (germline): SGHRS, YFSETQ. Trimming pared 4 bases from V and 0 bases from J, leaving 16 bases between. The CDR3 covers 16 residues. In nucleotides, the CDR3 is TGCGCCAGCAGCAACCCGTTCGGACAGTTGAACACTGAAGCTTTCTTT. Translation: CASSNPFGQLNTEAFF.

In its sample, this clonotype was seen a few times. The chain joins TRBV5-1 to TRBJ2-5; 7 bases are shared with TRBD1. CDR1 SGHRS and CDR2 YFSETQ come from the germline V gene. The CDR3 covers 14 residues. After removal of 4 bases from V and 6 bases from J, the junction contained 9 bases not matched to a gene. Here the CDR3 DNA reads TGCGCCAGCAGCCCTCAGACAGGGAGCAAGACCCAGTACTTC. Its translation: CASSPQTGSKTQYF. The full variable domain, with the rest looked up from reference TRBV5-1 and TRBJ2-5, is KAGVTQTPRYLIKTRGQQVTLSCSPISGHRSVSWYQQTPGQGLQFLFEYFSETQRNKGNFPGRFSGRQFSNSRSEMNVSTLELGDSALYLCASSPQTGSKTQYFGPGTRLLVL.

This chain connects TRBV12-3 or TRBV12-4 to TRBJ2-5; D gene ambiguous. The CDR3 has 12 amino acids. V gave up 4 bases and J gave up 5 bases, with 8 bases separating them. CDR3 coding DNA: TGTGCCAGCAGTTGGGCCTGGGAGACCCAGTACTTC. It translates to CASSWAWETQYF.

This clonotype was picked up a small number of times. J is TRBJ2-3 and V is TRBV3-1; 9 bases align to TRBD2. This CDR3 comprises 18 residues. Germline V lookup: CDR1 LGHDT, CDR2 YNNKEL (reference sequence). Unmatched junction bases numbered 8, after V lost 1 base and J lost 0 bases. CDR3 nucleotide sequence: TGTGCCAGCAGCCAAGCCCGACTAGCGGCCAAGAGCACAGATACGCAGTATTTT. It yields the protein CASSQARLAAKSTDTQYF.

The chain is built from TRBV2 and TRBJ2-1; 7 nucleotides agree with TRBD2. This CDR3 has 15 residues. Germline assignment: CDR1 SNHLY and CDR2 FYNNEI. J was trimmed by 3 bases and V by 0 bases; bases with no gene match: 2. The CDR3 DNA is TGTGCCAGCAGTGAAGCGGGGGGGAACTACAATGAGCAGTTCTTC. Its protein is CASSEAGGNYNEQFF.